The T cell receptor beta chain described here comes from a study of T cells of healthy individuals. TCRdb redid the calling of the 5' RACE reads with MiXCR, one entry per CDR3 protein. This table holds some 85,000 distinct CDR3 sequences, approximately 5.4% found once. In germline, CDR1 is ENHRY, CDR2 SYGVKD. The V gene end was trimmed by 10 bases and the J gene end by 7 bases; junction bases not matched to a gene: 10. The CDR3 length is 13 residues. This clonotype was detected many times. The chain carries TRBV10-3 and TRBJ2-1, with 7 bases aligning to TRBD2. The sequence was obtained from a female donor in good health. This CDR3 reads CATRDYSANEQFF. Written as DNA, the CDR3 is TGTGCCACCCGGGACTACTCTGCTAATGAGCAGTTCTTC.